This T cell receptor beta chain comes out of a study of blood T cell repertoires in COVID-19. In the study overall: Collection of acute and convalescent COVID-19 samples took place in the United States, Italy and Spain. From T cells, B-cell-depleted T cells, or PBMCs came the material, which was cDNA or gDNA.

Patients at the Seattle site were enrolled during active infection and followed longitudinally. Methods used by the authors: Amplified reference gene primers provided the basis for estimating nucleated cell counts. Here immunoSEQ multiplex PCR was the method, and the copy in TCRdb shows in-frame clones only, minus some. The V and J calls and clone size were taken over from that table, and D and trimming were inferred from the DNA. The sample has some 200,000 clones, 83% seen once. Sequencing was performed on peripheral blood. The source is a woman aged 25 to 39 with COVID-19, enrolled during active disease.

The CDR3 protein is CASGRASMNTEAFF. CDR3 DNA: TGTGCCAGCGGGCGGGCCTCCATGAACACTGAAGCTTTCTTT. The chain couples TRBV6-5 to TRBJ1-1; D remains ambiguous. CDR3 length equals 14 residues. V was clipped by 8 bases and J by 0 bases, with 13 bases between them. Germline V gene sequence: CDR1 MNHEY, CDR2 SVGAGI.